One and the same sample provided the 25 T cell receptor beta chains below, sequenced in a study of CD8+CD57+ T cells in acquired aplastic anemia. It was genomic DNA that served as the template for profiling TCR beta VDJ and CDR3. In TCRdb, the reads were re-called with MiXCR into one record per CDR3 protein. The sample holds approximately 32,000 distinct CDR3 sequences, under 80% seen once. Material for sequencing was sorted CD4+, CD8+, or CD8+CD57+ T cells (not recorded which) from PBMCs. All receptors come from a human donor in good health, serving as a control.

The gene calls are TRBV10-1 and TRBJ1-1; D is perhaps TRBD1 (6 bases). The V end lost 0 bases, the J end lost 2 bases, and 19 bases lay between the germline ends. The germline gives CDR1 WNHNN, CDR2 SYGVQD (reference sequence). The CDR3 has 18 residues. Here the CDR3 reads CASSESRPGLGGNTEAFF. The CDR3 DNA is TGCGCCAGCAGTGAGTCGCGCCCGGGATTAGGGGGAAACACTGAAGCTTTCTTT.

The J gene is TRBJ2-1, the V gene TRBV29-1; no clear D gene. The CDR3 has 9 amino acids. V was trimmed by 6 bases and J by 8 bases, leaving 5 bases between them. Germline values: CDR1 SQVTM, CDR2 ANQGSEA. The CDR3 region has the DNA TGCAGCGTAGGATATGAGCAGTTCTTC. This sequence encodes CSVGYEQFF.

This clonotype was counted between two and nine times. The gene calls are TRBV5-1 and TRBJ1-6; maybe TRBD1 (5 bases). Trimming removed 1 base from V and 7 bases from J, with 9 bases in between. The CDR3 length is 14 residues. Germline values: CDR1 SGHRS, CDR2 YFSETQ. CDR3 nucleotides: TGCGCCAGCAGCTTGCCAGGGCTCAATTCACCCCTCCACTTT. Its protein product is CASSLPGLNSPLHF.

J is TRBJ1-2 and V is TRBV25-1; tentatively, D is TRBD1 (5 bases). Trimming removed 6 bases from V and 5 bases from J, with 19 bases in between. The germline V gene encodes CDR1 MGHDK and CDR2 SYGVNS. This CDR3 spans 15 amino acids. In DNA, the CDR3 is TGTGCCAGCAGCACGAAAGGGGAGGGAGCTTATGGCTACACCTTC. Its protein product is CASSTKGEGAYGYTF.

In its sample, this clonotype ranks as medium-sized. CDR3 sequence reads: CAWSVGDSRPYEQYF. In DNA form, the CDR3 reads TGTGCCTGGAGTGTAGGGGACAGTCGTCCCTACGAGCAGTACTTC. The genes are TRBV30 and TRBJ2-7, with 7 bases aligning to TRBD1. The CDR3 runs 15 residues. Germline V lookup: CDR1 GTSNPN, CDR2 SVGIG (reference sequence). V lost 0 bases, J lost 2 bases, and 7 bases stayed unmatched.

The chain combines TRBV9 with TRBJ2-2; D is ambiguous. V shed 0 bases and J shed 7 bases, with 10 bases lying between them. Germline CDR1 reads SGDLS; CDR2 reads YYNGEE. This CDR3 spans 14 amino acids. CDR3 bases: TGTGCCAGCAGCGTAGGATTTGGCGACGGGGAGCTGTTTTTT. Translation gives CASSVGFGDGELFF. Looking up the rest from reference TRBV9 and TRBJ2-2 gives the full variable domain: DSGVTQTPKHLITATGQRVTLRCSPRSGDLSVYWYQQSLDQGLQFLIQYYNGEERAKGNILERFSAQQFPDLHSELNLSSLELGDSALYFCASSVGFGDGELFFGEGSRLTVL.

V is TRBV29-1 and J is TRBJ1-6, with 7 positions matching TRBD1. The V gene's germline CDR1 is SQVTM and CDR2 ANQGSEA. This CDR3 has 13 residues. The ends lost 7 bases at V and 12 bases at J; junction bases unmatched: 12. The CDR3 loop is CSALTGREGPLHF. CDR3 DNA sequence: TGCAGCGCACTGACAGGGCGTGAGGGACCCCTCCACTTT.

The chain is built from TRBV20-1 and TRBJ2-5; D not resolved. Per the germline V gene, CDR1 is DFQATT and CDR2 is SNEGSKA (reference sequence). The V gene lost 6 bases and the J gene lost 4 bases, with 18 bases spanning the gap. CDR3 size: 14 residues. CDR3 bases: TGCAGTGCCCGGTTCTTGGAGATGACAGAGACCCAGTACTTC. Its protein is CSARFLEMTETQYF.

For the CDR3, the DNA is TGTGCCATCAGTGAGTCGACGGGGGCTAGTTCACCCCTCCACTTT. Its translation is CAISESTGASSPLHF. The rearrangement links TRBV10-3 to TRBJ1-6; weak D call: TRBD1 (6 bases). Germline values: CDR1 ENHRY, CDR2 SYGVKD. This CDR3 region has 15 residues. Between the trimmed V and J ends, which lost 0 bases and 9 bases, there was a span of 12 bases.

This clonotype was detected once. The V and J genes are TRBV19 and TRBJ2-7; D ambiguous. Germline V lookup: CDR1 LNHDA, CDR2 SQIVND (reference sequence). This CDR3 region has 14 residues. V dropped 7 bases and J dropped 4 bases, with 17 bases sitting between them. CDR3 sequence reads: CASKFRSTEYEQYF. The CDR3, as DNA: TGTGCCAGTAAATTCCGATCAACGGAGTACGAGCAGTACTTC.

V gene TRBV20-1 combines with J gene TRBJ2-5, with unresolved D. The CDR3 totals 10 residues. CDR1 is DFQATT, CDR2 SNEGSKA, per germline (reference sequence). With 3 bases removed from V and 11 bases from J, the gap between germline ends came to 10 bases. In DNA form, the CDR3 reads TGCAGTGCTAGTGACCTAGAGCAGTACTTC. This sequence encodes CSASDLEQYF.

The rearrangement links TRBV2 to TRBJ1-2, with TRBD1 matching over 8 bases. Germline lookup yields CDR1 SNHLY and CDR2 FYNNEI. After removal of 8 bases from V and 8 bases from J, the junction contained 4 bases not matched to a gene. This CDR3 comprises 11 residues. Here the CDR3 DNA reads TGTGCCAGCGACAGGGGAGGCGGCTACACCTTC. Protein product: CASDRGGGYTF.

The chain recombines TRBV2 with TRBJ1-1; D unresolved. Between the trimmed V and J ends, which lost 0 bases and 0 bases, there was a span of 14 bases. Germline-derived CDR1 and CDR2 are SNHLY and FYNNEI. CDR3 length: 17 amino acids. CDR3 DNA: TGTGCCAGCAGTGAAGCGTTGGGCAGGAGCTTGAACACTGAAGCTTTCTTT. It yields the protein CASSEALGRSLNTEAFF.

The chain employs TRBV10-3 and TRBJ1-2, with 11 bases matching TRBD1. CDR3 length: 14 amino acids. Germline CDR1 is ENHRY and CDR2 is SYGVKD. The trim removed 10 bases at V and 4 bases at J, leaving 8 bases unmatched. In nucleotides, the CDR3 is TGTGCCAGCAGAAGGGACAGGGGGGTCTATGGCTACACCTTC. Translated: CASRRDRGVYGYTF.

This clonotype occurred a few times. The CDR3: CASSFDRDSGASNQPQHF. For the CDR3, the DNA is TGTGCCAGCAGTTTTGACAGGGATTCGGGGGCCAGCAATCAGCCCCAGCATTTT. The rearrangement uses TRBV12-3 or TRBV12-4 and TRBJ1-5, with TRBD1 matching 7 bases. J was trimmed by 1 base and V by 3 bases; bases with no gene match: 12. The CDR3 has 18 amino acids.

This clonotype was counted a few times. The chain is built from TRBV29-1 and TRBJ1-2; D is perhaps TRBD1 (6 bases). The CDR3 is 15 residues long. Trimming took 1 base from V and 6 from J, leaving 18 bases between them. Germline CDR1 reads SQVTM; CDR2 reads ANQGSEA. The CDR3 nucleotides are TGCAGCGTTGAAGCCCCCACGACAGGAAGGGATGGCTACACCTTC. Its protein is CSVEAPTTGRDGYTF.

V usage is TRBV5-1 and J usage is TRBJ1-5, with D possibly TRBD1 on 5 matching bases. CDR1 and CDR2 (germline): SGHRS, YFSETQ. Trimming left V 0 bases short and J 0 bases short, with 7 bases between. CDR3 length: 15 residues. CDR3 nucleotides: TGCGCCAGCAGCTTGGGGGGGGATAGCAATCAGCCCCAGCATTTT. Translating gives CASSLGGDSNQPQHF.

This clonotype was picked up a small number of times. The gene calls are TRBV7-2 and TRBJ1-5, with a tentative D call TRBD1 (6 bases). The CDR3 covers 14 residues. With 2 bases removed from V and 2 bases from J, the gap between germline ends came to 7 bases. Germline V CDR1 and CDR2: SGHTA, FQGNSA. CDR3 amino acids: CASSLRTGNQPQHF. In nucleotides, the CDR3 is TGTGCCAGCAGCTTAAGGACAGGCAATCAGCCCCAGCATTTT.

The chain is built from TRBV9 and TRBJ2-7; unclear D gene. V gave up 4 bases and J gave up 2 bases, with 7 bases separating them. This CDR3 has 12 residues. The germline V gene has CDR1 SGDLS and CDR2 YYNGEE. The DNA of the CDR3 is TGTGCCAGCAGCCGACACCCCTACGAGCAGTACTTC. This sequence encodes CASSRHPYEQYF.

Only a few counts were recorded for this clonotype. In nucleotides, the CDR3 is TGTGCCAGCGATCGGGGCAGGGGCAATGAGCAGTTCTTC. It is translated as CASDRGRGNEQFF. The chain couples TRBV2 to TRBJ2-1, with a tentative D call TRBD1 (6 bases). The CDR3 contains 13 residues. The germline CDR1 and CDR2 sequences are SNHLY and FYNNEI. V lost 8 bases, J lost 6 bases, and 14 bases lay in between.

The J gene is TRBJ2-5, the V gene TRBV2, with D perhaps given as TRBD1 or TRBD2 (5 bases each). This CDR3 contains 15 residues. V dropped 4 bases and J dropped 0 bases, with 12 bases sitting between them. In germline, CDR1 is SNHLY, CDR2 FYNNEI. The DNA of the CDR3 is TGTGCCAGCAGTGGAGGGGCAGACTACCAAGAGACCCAGTACTTC. This gives the protein CASSGGADYQETQYF.

The chain combines TRBV10-2 with TRBJ2-7; no clear D gene. From germline, CDR1 is WSHSY and CDR2 SAAADI. This CDR3 comprises 13 residues. The ends were cut back, 2 bases at V and 1 base at J, with 6 bases in the middle. The CDR3 sequence: CASSEPRSYEQYF. CDR3 sequence (DNA): TGCGCCAGCAGTGAGCCCCGTTCCTACGAGCAGTACTTC.

This clonotype has more than one count but fewer than ten. This chain uses TRBV30 with TRBJ1-1; weak D call: TRBD1 (6 bases). The V end was cut by 0 bases, the J end by 5 bases, with 10 bases between. Germline lookup yields CDR1 GTSNPN and CDR2 SVGIG (reference sequence). The CDR3 length is 13 residues. For the CDR3, the DNA is TGTGCCTGGAGTGTCGACAGGAGAACTGAAGCTTTCTTT. It encodes CAWSVDRRTEAFF.

The sample holds one count of this clonotype. The gene calls are TRBV2 and TRBJ2-7; the match to TRBD2 covers 8 bases. This CDR3 is 13 amino acids long. V dropped 7 bases and J dropped 1; count of bases not matched to a gene: 3. Germline V lookup: CDR1 SNHLY, CDR2 FYNNEI. DNA for the CDR3: TGTGCCAGCAAGGCGGGGGGATCCTACGAGCAGTACTTC. Its protein product is CASKAGGSYEQYF.

The V call is TRBV6-6, the J call TRBJ2-2; D unresolved. V lost 10 bases and J 4 bases, leaving 7 bases between the germline ends. From germline, CDR1 is MNHNY and CDR2 SVGAGI (reference sequence). The CDR3 is made up of 11 amino acids. The CDR3 here is CATHLTGELFF. As DNA, the CDR3 is TGTGCCACACACCTCACCGGGGAGCTGTTTTTT.